Below, one T cell receptor beta chain is given with its context. Its antigen is undetermined. Starting material for RNA and DNA co-extraction consisted of 20-30 mg of unsorted bulk tissue. The data stem from a study of tumor-infiltrating lymphocytes in primary liver carcinoma. Study in general: The study enrolled male and female patients aged 30 to 69 years. Findings of the study overall: Reduced overlap was seen in tumor-adjacent and tumor-blood pairs versus tumor region pairs.

Using a constant-region primer together with ProtoScript II reverse transcriptase, TCR beta cDNA was made from roughly 540 ng of total RNA. For TCR beta, libraries were produced by three nested multiplex PCR rounds using slightly modified ARM-PCR. TCRdb ran MiXCR on the multiplex PCR reads and lists one entry per CDR3 protein. The repertoire holds just under 45,000 distinct CDR3 sequences, with around 72% as singletons. The clonotype comes from a man aged 40-49 years with primary liver carcinoma and hepatitis B virus infection. Sequenced: liver tumor tissue from sampling region 2. Subset defined: tumor region T2, inferior pole.

The CDR3 sequence is CANKTNEGGYTF. CDR3 coding DNA: TGTGCCAATAAAACAAACGAGGGAGGCTACACCTTC. The J gene is TRBJ1-2, the V gene TRBV6-5; D is uncertain. Germline V lookup: CDR1 MNHEY, CDR2 SVGAGI. Trimming took off 10 bases at V and 8 bases at J, with 17 bases between the two ends. The CDR3 is made up of 12 amino acids.